This T cell receptor beta chain was sequenced for a study of beta chain features in type 1 diabetes listed by TCRdb under 2018. In the study overall: Patients and healthy donors did not differ in mean age, gender distribution, total cell number or subset yield. The study compared TCRB repertoires of sorted circulating CD4+ T cell subsets between recently diagnosed type 1 diabetes patients and matched healthy donors. Regulatory and stem cell-like memory subsets were obtained from only 8 patients and roughly 8 healthy donors, while naive and central memory subsets were obtained from all 30 or so donors. A total of some 100,000,000 sorted cells were examined across all samples, and a strong correlation was observed between cell number per subset and RNA yield. Beyond this particular receptor, the publication reports: Fewer insertions and more nucleotide deletions at VDJ recombination sites were observed in patients with type 1 diabetes, implying thymic rearrangement abnormalities. Naive, central memory and regulatory TCRB repertoires appeared to be more alike among patients than among healthy donors. Because small numbers of individuals were included in the HLA sub-analyses, any influence of HLA type on TCRB rearrangement was left unresolved. A moderate but significant shortening of TCRB CDR3 length was observed in type 1 diabetes patients in all four CD4+ subsets. Sequencing cDNA rather than genomic DNA could over-represent highly expressing activated cells, although activation and CD3 levels did not differ between groups. Shorter templates might have been favored by PCR, but patient and control samples were amplified and corrected together, so both groups would have been affected equally by any skew.

The entire amount of isolated RNA was reverse transcribed using the High Capacity cDNA Reverse Transcription Kit, so the sequenced TCRB transcripts were expressed ones. Deep immunoSEQ sequencing was performed on naive, central memory and regulatory T cell samples, with an average of around 3.5 million total reads per sample. After sorted cells were lysed in RLT buffer, RNA was extracted with DNase-treated RNeasy Micro or Mini kits, with the choice depending on cell number. Each cell subset was processed separately to prevent cross-contamination, with patient and healthy donor samples processed together. The immunoSEQ multiplex PCR was used to amplify TCRB sequences from cDNA, yielding 87-bp fragments that span the CDR3 region. The amplicons were sequenced using the Illumina HiSeq platform. As for how the authors treated the data: PCR bias was computationally corrected using synthetic template baselines, reads within Hamming distance 2 were collapsed, and singletons that could not be merged were discarded. Reads were aligned against IMGT to assign V, D and J genes, CDR3 length and insertions or deletions at six rearrangement sites. Within each subset, clonotype counts were normalized to sorted cell number, after which true diversity and Gini coefficients were computed with the tcR R package. The overlap coefficient, calculated on TCRB nucleotide sequences, was used to measure repertoire sharing. Out-of-frame TCRB sequences from naive cells were analyzed to stand in for the pre-selection repertoire. Sourced from immuneACCESS, this table was stored by TCRdb with only in-frame sequences that have V and J called. A share of the clones is absent; for the studies checked, an unresolved V gene accounts for under half, and the remainder has no known explanation. V, J and clone size are those of that table, while D and trimming were read from the DNA. Across this sample there are more than 300,000 clones, with 10% to 15% seen only once. Around 0.01% of the sample is in the top ten clones.

The cysteine opens and the phenylalanine closes a CDR3 of 13 amino acids. Of the read, only the CDR3 DNA is kept; its 39 bases are in frame from base 1. Trimming at the junction amounts to 0 bases on V and 4 bases on J, and the germline ends lie 5 bases apart. Taken from the germline V gene, the CDR1 and CDR2 loops are SGHRS and YFSETQ. Each donor gave one peripheral blood draw, around 100 mL on average, collected into heparinised tubes. Using a panel that included CD45RO, CCR7, CD25, CD127, CD95 and CD27, naive, central memory, regulatory and stem cell-like memory CD4+ T cells were sorted on a BD FACSAria II. Purity was above 98% for every sorted population. PBMCs were separated immediately by Lymphoprep density gradient centrifugation and were stained directly, without being cultured. To minimize batch effects, samples were stained and sorted in pairs, one healthy donor with one patient per experiment.

This clone has just a few counts. It lacks a known antigen. No base qualities exist here, and no much larger clone lies one base off it. The rearranged segments are TRBV5-1 and TRBJ1-5; too little of a D gene remains to name it. What was sequenced was naive CD4+ T cells from blood. The sample's cell subset or site label, decoded: true naive CD4+ T cells. This TCR was sampled from a woman aged 18-29 years with type 1 diabetes. The CDR3: CASSLEQNQPQHF. The DNA sequence follows: TGCGCCAGCAGCTTGGAACAGAATCAGCCCCAGCATTTT.